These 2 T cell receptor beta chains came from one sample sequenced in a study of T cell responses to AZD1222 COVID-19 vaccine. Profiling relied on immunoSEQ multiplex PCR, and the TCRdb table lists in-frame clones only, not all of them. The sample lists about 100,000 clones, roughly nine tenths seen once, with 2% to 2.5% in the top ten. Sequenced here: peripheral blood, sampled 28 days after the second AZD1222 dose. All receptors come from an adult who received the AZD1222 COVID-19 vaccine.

The chain's CDR3 is CASYRVAHRTVGNTGELFF. The CDR3 DNA reads as TGTGCCAGCTATAGGGTGGCACATCGGACAGTAGGGAACACCGGGGAGCTGTTTTTT. This chain links TRBV2 with TRBJ2-2; tentatively, D is TRBD1 (6 bases). The CDR3 runs to 19 residues. Trimming took 8 bases from V and 1 from J, leaving 26 bases between them. The germline gives CDR1 SNHLY, CDR2 FYNNEI.

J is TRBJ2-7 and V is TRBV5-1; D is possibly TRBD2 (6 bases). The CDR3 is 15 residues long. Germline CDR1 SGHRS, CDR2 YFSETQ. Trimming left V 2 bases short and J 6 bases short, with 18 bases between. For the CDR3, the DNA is TGCGCCAGCAGCTTCGGGGGTCAGGGTGTGGGCGAGCAGTACTTC. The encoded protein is CASSFGGQGVGEQYF.